What follows are 22 T cell receptor beta chains derived from one specimen sequenced in a study of blood T cell repertoires in COVID-19. Data came from immunoSEQ multiplex PCR; TCRdb stores just in-frame clones and leaves some out. Of hundreds of thousands of clones listed, over 80% are singletons. The sequenced sample was PBMCs or T cells enriched from blood (not recorded which). The receptor source for this set is a woman aged 18-30 years who had recovered from COVID-19.

The chain employs TRBV27 and TRBJ2-3, with D possibly being TRBD2 (6 bases). Germline CDR1 MNHEY, CDR2 SMNVEV (reference sequence). The CDR3 is made up of 17 amino acids. V shed 4 bases and J shed 10 bases, with 27 bases lying between them. The CDR3 nucleotides read TGTGCCAGCAGTTGGTCGGGCAACGGGGGAATTGGGATGGCGCAGTATTTT. Amino acids: CASSWSGNGGIGMAQYF.

In this sample, this clone turned up a few times. The gene calls are TRBV6-6 and TRBJ1-5; maybe TRBD1 (6 bases). Germline loops: CDR1 MNHNY, CDR2 SVGAGI (reference sequence). V was clipped by 5 bases and J by 2 bases, with 19 bases between them. The CDR3 is made up of 17 amino acids. CDR3 sequence (DNA): TGTGCCAGCAGTCGATCCGCCACAGGGTTCGGCAATCAGCCCCAGCATTTT. It is translated as CASSRSATGFGNQPQHF.

The J gene is TRBJ2-3, the V gene TRBV24-1, with TRBD2 matching over 7 bases. The ends lost 1 base at V and 9 bases at J; junction bases unmatched: 12. The length of the CDR3 is 16 residues. Germline assignment: CDR1 KGHDR and CDR2 SFDVKD. The CDR3 region has the DNA TGTGCCACCAGTGATTTCGCTACGGGACTATCCTCCACGCAGTATTTT. It yields the protein CATSDFATGLSSTQYF.

The rearrangement links TRBV28 to TRBJ1-2, with no clear D. The CDR3 contains 10 residues. In germline, CDR1 is MDHEN, CDR2 SYDVKM. The V and J ends lost 9 bases and 10 bases respectively, with 12 bases between them. As DNA, the CDR3 is TGTGCCAGTAAAGCCACCGTCTACACCTTC. It yields the protein CASKATVYTF.

The chain is built from TRBV12-5 and TRBJ2-7; 10 bases are shared with TRBD1. CDR1 LGHNT and CDR2 FRNRAP come from the germline V gene. The CDR3 contains 15 residues. V lost 6 bases to trimming and J lost 5 bases; unmatched junction nucleotides: 10. The CDR3 DNA sequence: TGTGCTAGTGGCGACAGGGGGCGCGTCACCGACGAGCAGTACTTC. It encodes CASGDRGRVTDEQYF.

The chain joins TRBV19 to TRBJ2-1; possible D gene TRBD2, 7 bases. Trimming shortened V by 1 base and J by 6 bases, and 10 bases separated the two germline ends. Germline V gene data show CDR1 as LNHDA and CDR2 as SQIVND (reference sequence). The CDR3 loop spans 14 amino acids. CDR3 sequence: CASSIARGGNEQFF. The CDR3 coding sequence is TGTGCCAGTAGTATAGCAAGGGGGGGCAATGAGCAGTTCTTC.

This chain connects TRBV13 to TRBJ1-1; 9 nucleotides agree with TRBD1. The V gene's germline CDR1 is PRHDT and CDR2 FYEKMQ (reference sequence). The CDR3 contains 15 residues. With 3 bases clipped from V and 3 bases from J, the junction kept 5 bases outside the gene matches. The CDR3 nucleotides read TGTGCCAGCAGCTTTACCGGGACAGGGTACACTGAAGCTTTCTTT. Amino acid sequence: CASSFTGTGYTEAFF.

This clone was observed a single time. V gene TRBV28 combines with J gene TRBJ2-7; 8 bases are a match to TRBD1. Per germline, CDR1 MDHEN and CDR2 SYDVKM. The CDR3 length is 14 residues. V lost 7 bases, J lost 5 bases, and 10 bases stayed unmatched. CDR3 amino acids: CASIPTGTGDEQYF. The CDR3 region has the DNA TGTGCCAGCATCCCAACGGGGACAGGAGACGAGCAGTACTTC.

The chain links TRBV7-9 to TRBJ1-1, with D possibly TRBD1 on 5 matching bases. CDR3 length: 15 amino acids. CDR1 and CDR2 from the germline V gene are SEHNR and FQNEAQ (reference sequence). Trimming removed 3 bases from V and 2 bases from J, with 13 bases in between. The CDR3 protein is CASSFGPGKNTEAFF. The CDR3 DNA is TGTGCCAGCAGCTTTGGGCCAGGGAAAAACACTGAAGCTTTCTTT. The variable domain in full, with the rest retrieved from reference TRBV7-9 and TRBJ1-1, is DTGVSQNPRHKITKRGQNVTFRCDPISEHNRLYWYRQTLGQGPEFLTYFQNEAQLEKSRLLSDRFSAERPKGSFSTLEIQRTEQGDSAMYLCASSFGPGKNTEAFFGQGTRLTVV.

V gene TRBV18 combines with J gene TRBJ1-1, with 10 bases that match TRBD1. Germline V gene sequence: CDR1 KGHSH, CDR2 LQKENI. The length of the CDR3 is 15 residues. Trimming cost V 3 bases and J 1 base; bases outside gene matches: 2. CDR3 region: CASSPRDRGNTEAFF. The CDR3 DNA follows: TGTGCCAGCTCACCCCGGGACAGGGGGAACACTGAAGCTTTCTTT.

This sequence joins TRBV20-1 and TRBJ1-6, with 8 bases matching TRBD1. J lost 10 bases, V lost 3 bases, and 8 bases had no gene match. Germline V CDR1 and CDR2: DFQATT, SNEGSKA (reference sequence). The CDR3 loop spans 14 amino acids. The CDR3 reads CSASIRTGNSPLHF. The DNA for the CDR3 is TGCAGTGCTAGTATACGGACAGGGAACTCACCCCTCCACTTT.

J is TRBJ1-5 and V is TRBV9; D not resolved. CDR3 length: 15 residues. V lost 0 bases and J lost 2, with 9 bases in between. CDR1 and CDR2 from the germline V gene are SGDLS and YYNGEE. CDR3 amino acids: CASSVEPGGNQPQHF. Written as DNA, the CDR3 is TGTGCCAGCAGCGTAGAACCCGGGGGCAATCAGCCCCAGCATTTT.

The CDR3 loop reads CASSLESRASYNSPLHF. CDR3 in DNA: TGCGCCAGCAGCTTGGAGTCCAGGGCATCCTATAATTCACCCCTCCACTTT. This sequence joins TRBV5-1 and TRBJ1-6; D may be TRBD1 (5 bases). The CDR3 is 17 amino acids. V was cut by 0 bases and J by 1 base, with 11 bases left in between. The germline V gene encodes CDR1 SGHRS and CDR2 YFSETQ. Full variable domain (remainder filled in from reference TRBV5-1 and TRBJ1-6): KAGVTQTPRYLIKTRGQQVTLSCSPISGHRSVSWYQQTPGQGLQFLFEYFSETQRNKGNFPGRFSGRQFSNSRSEMNVSTLELGDSALYLCASSLESRASYNSPLHFGNGTRLTVT.

The chain recombines TRBV7-2 with TRBJ2-5, with D hard to call. Germline V gene data show CDR1 as SGHTA and CDR2 as FQGNSA. This CDR3 region has 14 residues. V gave up 2 bases and J gave up 1 base, with 8 bases separating them. The CDR3 DNA reads TGTGCCAGCAGCTTAAGGCGGAGCCAAGAGACCCAGTACTTC. Its protein product is CASSLRRSQETQYF.

The chain uses TRBV28 and TRBJ2-3, with D possibly matching TRBD1 (6 bases). The V and J ends lost 6 bases and 8 bases respectively, with 15 bases between them. The CDR3 has 13 residues. CDR1 is MDHEN and CDR2 is SYDVKM in the germline V gene. The CDR3 here is CASSLMEQGTQYF. The CDR3 bases are TGTGCCAGCAGCCTTATGGAACAGGGTACGCAGTATTTT.

The count of this clone is one. The chain uses TRBV6-2 or TRBV6-3 and TRBJ1-5; D call uncertain. Germline V gene sequence: CDR1 MNHEY, CDR2 SVGEGT. The V and J ends lost 3 bases and 0 bases respectively, with 9 bases between them. CDR3 length: 15 amino acids. The CDR3 nucleotides are TGTGCCAGCAGTTATACAGCTTCTAGCAATCAGCCCCAGCATTTT. Protein sequence: CASSYTASSNQPQHF.

J is TRBJ2-5 and V is TRBV30; D remains unclear. Germline CDR1 GTSNPN, CDR2 SVGIG (reference sequence). The ends were cut back, 0 bases at V and 3 bases at J, with 8 bases in the middle. The CDR3 loop spans 13 amino acids. As DNA, the CDR3 is TGTGCCTGGAGTGTGCACACAAAAGAGACCCAGTACTTC. Residues: CAWSVHTKETQYF.

The chain combines TRBV3-1 (or the pseudogene TRBV3-2) with TRBJ2-5; TRBD1 might be the D (6 bases). Germline lookup yields CDR1 LGHDT and CDR2 YNNKEL (reference sequence). Trimming shortened V by 4 bases and J by 5 bases, and 8 bases separated the two germline ends. The CDR3 covers 12 residues. The CDR3 bases are TGTGCCAGCAGCCGGACAGAGGAGACCCAGTACTTC. This gives the protein CASSRTEETQYF.

J is TRBJ1-4 and V is TRBV19; no reliable D call. The V gene lost 7 bases and the J gene lost 5 bases, with 17 bases spanning the gap. The CDR3 runs to 15 residues. CDR1 is LNHDA, CDR2 SQIVND, per germline (reference sequence). This CDR3 is CASNPSGGQNEKLFF. The CDR3 region has the DNA TGTGCCAGTAACCCCTCCGGAGGGCAGAATGAAAAACTGTTTTTT.

The chain uses TRBV28 and TRBJ2-2, with 12 bases matching TRBD1. The CDR3 has 19 residues. Germline CDR1 reads MDHEN; CDR2 reads SYDVKM. With V trimmed by 4 bases and J by 6 bases, 15 bases remained unmatched. The CDR3, as DNA: TGTGCCAGCAGTTCGGGACAGGGGGCTCTAAGGACTAAGGCCGGGGAGCTGTTTTTT. Translation: CASSSGQGALRTKAGELFF.

The chain recombines TRBV20-1 with TRBJ1-1; no clear D. V was trimmed by 3 bases and J by 6 bases, leaving 5 bases between them. The CDR3 is 10 amino acids. Germline assignment: CDR1 DFQATT and CDR2 SNEGSKA (reference sequence). Written as DNA, the CDR3 is TGCAGTGCTAGCTTTTCTGAAGCTTTCTTT. It specifies CSASFSEAFF.

This chain joins TRBV7-9 and TRBJ2-7; D possibly corresponds to TRBD2 (6 bases). CDR1 is SEHNR, CDR2 FQNEAQ, per germline (reference sequence). The CDR3 totals 15 residues. V was trimmed by 5 bases and J by 0 bases, leaving 14 bases between them. The CDR3 region has the DNA TGTGCCAGCAGCAACAGCGGGTCCGCCTCCTACGAGCAGTACTTC. Its translation: CASSNSGSASYEQYF.